The 2 T cell receptor beta chains below all came from one sample that was sequenced in a study of T cells in Graves' hyperthyroidism and ophthalmopathy. RNA transcripts gave rise to amplified TCR beta CDR3 regions. A set of HTBI primers served as the primers for a first-round RT-PCR of the TCR CDR3. One entry per CDR3 protein results from TCRdb running MiXCR on the multiplex PCR reads. The data contain about 400,000 distinct CDR3 sequences, roughly 15% of them seen just once; the ten biggest clones take up approximately 5.8%. Sequencing was done on a sample of blood. The receptors were sampled from a woman younger than 30 with Graves' hyperthyroidism.

As to this clonotype: One end of the junction fails to match germline, which may point to a read error. This chain joins TRBV28 and TRBJ1-1; 7 bases fit TRBD1. Germline V gene sequence: CDR1 MDHEN, CDR2 SYDVKM. CDR3 length: 14 amino acids. The CDR3 protein is CASSSGQPNTEAVF. The CDR3 DNA follows: TGTGCCAGCAGCTCGGGACAGCCCAACACTGAAGCTGTCTTT.

This clonotype showed up many times. V gene TRBV7-3 combines with J gene TRBJ2-2; TRBD2 matches 10 bases. Germline CDR1 and CDR2: SGHTA and FQGTGA. There are 16 residues in the CDR3. Germline trimming cut 5 bases from V and 4 bases from J; bases unmatched to any gene: 7. The CDR3 loop is CASSPSGSGGTGELFF. The CDR3 DNA reads TGTGCCAGCAGCCCTAGCGGGAGCGGGGGCACCGGGGAGCTGTTTTTT.